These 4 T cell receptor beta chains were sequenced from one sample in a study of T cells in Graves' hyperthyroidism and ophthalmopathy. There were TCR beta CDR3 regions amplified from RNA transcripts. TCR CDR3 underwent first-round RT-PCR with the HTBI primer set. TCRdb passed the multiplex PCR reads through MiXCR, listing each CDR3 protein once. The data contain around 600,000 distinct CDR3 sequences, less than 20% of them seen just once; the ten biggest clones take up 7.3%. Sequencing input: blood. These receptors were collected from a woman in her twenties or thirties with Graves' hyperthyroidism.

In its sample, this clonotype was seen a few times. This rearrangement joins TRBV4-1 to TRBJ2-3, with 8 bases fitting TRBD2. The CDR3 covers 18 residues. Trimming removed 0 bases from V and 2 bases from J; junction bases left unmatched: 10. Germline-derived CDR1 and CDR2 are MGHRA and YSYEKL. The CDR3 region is CASSQDHLSGGLTDTQYF. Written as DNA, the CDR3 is TGCGCCAGCAGCCAAGATCATCTCAGCGGGGGTCTCACAGATACGCAGTATTTT.

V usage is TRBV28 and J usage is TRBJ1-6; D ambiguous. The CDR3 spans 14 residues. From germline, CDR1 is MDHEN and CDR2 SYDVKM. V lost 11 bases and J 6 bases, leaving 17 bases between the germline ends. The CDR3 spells CAASEGGFNSPLHF. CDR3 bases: TGTGCCGCCTCCGAGGGAGGTTTTAATTCACCCCTCCACTTT.

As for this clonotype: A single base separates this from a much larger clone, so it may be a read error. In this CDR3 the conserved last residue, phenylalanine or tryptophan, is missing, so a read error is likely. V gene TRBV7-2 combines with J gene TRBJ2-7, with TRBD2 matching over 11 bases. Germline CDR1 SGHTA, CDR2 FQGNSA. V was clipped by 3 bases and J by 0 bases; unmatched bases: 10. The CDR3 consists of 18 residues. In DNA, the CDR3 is TGTGCCAGCAGCTTTACTAGCGGGAGTGGTGGGAGCTCCTACGAGCAGTACTCC. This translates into CASSFTSGSGGSSYEQYS.

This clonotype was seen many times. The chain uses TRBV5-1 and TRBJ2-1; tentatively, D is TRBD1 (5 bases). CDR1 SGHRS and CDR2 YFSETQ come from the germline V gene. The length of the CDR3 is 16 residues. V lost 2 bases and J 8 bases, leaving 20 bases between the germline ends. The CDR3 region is CASSFYSALQGDEQFF. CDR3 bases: TGCGCCAGCAGCTTTTATTCGGCCCTCCAGGGCGATGAGCAGTTCTTC.